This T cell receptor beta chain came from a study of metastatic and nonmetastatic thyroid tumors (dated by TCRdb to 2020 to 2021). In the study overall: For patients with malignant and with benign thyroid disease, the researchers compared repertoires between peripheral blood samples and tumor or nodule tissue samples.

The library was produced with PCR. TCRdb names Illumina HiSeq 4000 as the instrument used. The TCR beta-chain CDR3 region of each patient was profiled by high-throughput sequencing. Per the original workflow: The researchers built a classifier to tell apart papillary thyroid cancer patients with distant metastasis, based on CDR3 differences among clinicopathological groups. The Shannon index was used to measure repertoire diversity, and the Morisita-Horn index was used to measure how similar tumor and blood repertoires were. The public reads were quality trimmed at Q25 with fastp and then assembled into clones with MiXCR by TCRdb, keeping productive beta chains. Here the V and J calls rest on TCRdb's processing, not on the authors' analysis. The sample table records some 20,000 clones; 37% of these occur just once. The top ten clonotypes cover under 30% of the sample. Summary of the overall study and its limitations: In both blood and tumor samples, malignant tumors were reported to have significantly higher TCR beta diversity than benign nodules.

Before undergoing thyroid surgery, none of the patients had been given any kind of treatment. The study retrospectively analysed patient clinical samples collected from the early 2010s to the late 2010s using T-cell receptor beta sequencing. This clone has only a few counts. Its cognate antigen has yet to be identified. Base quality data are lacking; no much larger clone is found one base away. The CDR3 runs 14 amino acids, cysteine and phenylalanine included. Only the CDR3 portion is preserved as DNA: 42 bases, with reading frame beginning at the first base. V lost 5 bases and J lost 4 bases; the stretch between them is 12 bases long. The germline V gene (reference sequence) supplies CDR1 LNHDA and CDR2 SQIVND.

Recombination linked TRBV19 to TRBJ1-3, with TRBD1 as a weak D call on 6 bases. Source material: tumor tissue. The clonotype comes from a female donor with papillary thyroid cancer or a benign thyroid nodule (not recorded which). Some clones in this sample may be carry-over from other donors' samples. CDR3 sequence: CASSPNRAGNTIYF. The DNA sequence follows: TGTGCCAGTAGTCCTAACAGGGCCGGAAACACCATATATTTT.